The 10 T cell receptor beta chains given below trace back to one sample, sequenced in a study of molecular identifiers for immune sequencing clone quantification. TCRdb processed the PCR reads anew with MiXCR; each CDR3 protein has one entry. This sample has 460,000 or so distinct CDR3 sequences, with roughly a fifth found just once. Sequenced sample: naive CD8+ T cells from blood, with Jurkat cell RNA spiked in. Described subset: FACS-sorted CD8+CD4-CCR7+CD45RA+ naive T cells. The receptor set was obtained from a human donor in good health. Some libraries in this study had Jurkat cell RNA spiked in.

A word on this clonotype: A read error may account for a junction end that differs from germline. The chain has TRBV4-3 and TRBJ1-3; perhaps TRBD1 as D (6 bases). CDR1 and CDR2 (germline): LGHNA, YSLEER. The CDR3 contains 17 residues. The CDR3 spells CASSQTQGFGSGNAIYF. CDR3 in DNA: TGCGCCAGCAGCCAAACGCAGGGGTTCGGCTCTGGAAACGCCATATATTTT.

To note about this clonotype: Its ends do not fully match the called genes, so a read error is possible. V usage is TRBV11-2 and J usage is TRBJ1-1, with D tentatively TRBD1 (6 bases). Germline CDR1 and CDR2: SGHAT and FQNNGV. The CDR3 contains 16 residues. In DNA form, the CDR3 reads TGTGCCAACAGCTTAGGTTTGGGGGCCATGAACACTGAAGCTTTCTTT. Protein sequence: CANSLGLGAMNTEAFF.

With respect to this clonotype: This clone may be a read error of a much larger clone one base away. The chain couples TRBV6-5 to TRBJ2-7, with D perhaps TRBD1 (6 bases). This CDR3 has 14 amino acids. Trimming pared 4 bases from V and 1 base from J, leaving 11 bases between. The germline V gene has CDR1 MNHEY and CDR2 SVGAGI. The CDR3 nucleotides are TGTGCCAGCAGTTCCGGGACATTTTCCTACGAGCAGTACTTC. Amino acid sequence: CASSSGTFSYEQYF.

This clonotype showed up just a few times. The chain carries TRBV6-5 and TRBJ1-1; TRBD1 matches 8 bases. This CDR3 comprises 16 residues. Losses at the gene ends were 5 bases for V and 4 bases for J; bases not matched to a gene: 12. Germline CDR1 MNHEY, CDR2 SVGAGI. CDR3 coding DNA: TGTGCCAGCAGTGAAGGACAGGGCGGATCGGCCACTGAAGCTTTCTTT. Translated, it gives CASSEGQGGSATEAFF.

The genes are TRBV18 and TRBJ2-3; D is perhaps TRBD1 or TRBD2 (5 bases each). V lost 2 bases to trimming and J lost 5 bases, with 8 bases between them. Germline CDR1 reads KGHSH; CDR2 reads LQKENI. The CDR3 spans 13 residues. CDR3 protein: CASSPGTGDTQYF. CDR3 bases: TGTGCCAGCTCACCAGGGACGGGAGATACGCAGTATTTT.

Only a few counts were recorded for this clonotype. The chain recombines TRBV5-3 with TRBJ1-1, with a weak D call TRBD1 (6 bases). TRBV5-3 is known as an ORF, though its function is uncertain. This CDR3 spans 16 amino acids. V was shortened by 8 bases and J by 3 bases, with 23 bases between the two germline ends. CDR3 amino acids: CASSPTLDSFYTEAFF. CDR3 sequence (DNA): TGTGCCAGCAGCCCGACCTTGGACAGCTTTTACACTGAAGCTTTCTTT.

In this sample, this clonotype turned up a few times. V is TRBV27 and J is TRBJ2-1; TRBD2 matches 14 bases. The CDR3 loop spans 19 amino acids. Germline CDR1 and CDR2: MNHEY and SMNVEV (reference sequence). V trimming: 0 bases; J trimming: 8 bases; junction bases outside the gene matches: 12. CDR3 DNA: TGTGCCAGCAGTTTATCCCTGGGACTAGCGGGAGTCGGCGCGGATGAGCAGTTCTTC. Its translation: CASSLSLGLAGVGADEQFF.

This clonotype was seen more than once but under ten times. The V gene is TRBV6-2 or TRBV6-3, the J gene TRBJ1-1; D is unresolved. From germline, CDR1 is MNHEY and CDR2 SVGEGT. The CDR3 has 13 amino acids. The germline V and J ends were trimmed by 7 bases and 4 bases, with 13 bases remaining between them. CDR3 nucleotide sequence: TGTGCCAGCATCGGAGTGGCGGGCACTGAAGCTTTCTTT. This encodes CASIGVAGTEAFF.

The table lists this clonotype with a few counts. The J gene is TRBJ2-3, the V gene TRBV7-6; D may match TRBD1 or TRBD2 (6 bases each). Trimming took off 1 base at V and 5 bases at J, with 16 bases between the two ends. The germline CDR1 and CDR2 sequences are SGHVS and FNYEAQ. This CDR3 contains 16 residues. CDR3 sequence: CASSLVFGGGEDTQYF. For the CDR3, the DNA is TGTGCCAGCAGCTTAGTCTTCGGGGGCGGTGAAGATACGCAGTATTTT.

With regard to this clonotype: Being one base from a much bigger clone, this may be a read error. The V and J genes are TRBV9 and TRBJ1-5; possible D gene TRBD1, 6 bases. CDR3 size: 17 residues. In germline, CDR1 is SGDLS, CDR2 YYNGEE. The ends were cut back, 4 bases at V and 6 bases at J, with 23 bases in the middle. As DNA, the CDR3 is TGTGCCAGCAGCCCCCTAGACTCGGACAGTGGGCGTCAGCCCCAGCATTTT. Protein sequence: CASSPLDSDSGRQPQHF.